The rows below give T cell receptor beta chains drawn from one sample of a study of OX40 agonist ivuxolimab in advanced cancers. Repertoires were generated with immunoSEQ multiplex PCR, while TCRdb's copy carries only in-frame clones and drops some. The table includes about 26,000 clones, roughly 86% detected once. The sequenced sample was CD4+ or CD8+ T cells sorted from blood, obtained in a trial of the OX40 agonist ivuxolimab. Every receptor here comes from an adult with an advanced solid tumor such as melanoma, head and neck, liver or kidney cancer. CDR3s include the opening cysteine and the closing phenylalanine or tryptophan. A D gene is named only where the DNA matches it firmly. Not all rows give a size; the values are once, few, many and, for expanded clones, a class.

CDR3 length	V gene	D gene	clone size	J gene	CDR3 protein	CDR3 DNA
15	TRBV7-9	TRBD1	-	TRBJ2-5	CASSLGTGLQETQYF	TGTGCCAGCAGCCTCGGGACAGGGTTACAAGAGACCCAGTACTTC
15	TRBV27	-	once	TRBJ2-1	CASSSAPSSYNEQFF	TGTGCCAGCAGTTCGGCCCCGAGCTCCTACAATGAGCAGTTCTTC
12	TRBV27	-	-	TRBJ2-7	CASSHNSYEQYF	TGTGCCAGCAGCCACAACTCCTACGAGCAGTACTTC
17	TRBV9	TRBD2	-	TRBJ2-1	CASSVTGGLSSYNEQFF	TGTGCCAGCAGCGTGACGGGGGGGCTTAGCTCCTACAATGAGCAGTTCTTC
16	TRBV4-1	TRBD1	-	TRBJ2-7	CASSQRGGTGINGQYF	TGCGCCAGCAGCCAAAGGGGAGGGACAGGGATAAACGGGCAGTACTTC
12	TRBV6-1	-	once	TRBJ1-1	CASSLSGTAPFF	TGTGCCAGCAGTCTTTCCGGGACGGCTCCTTTCTTT
16	TRBV4-1	TRBD1	-	TRBJ1-2	CASSQPGQGRNYGYTF	TGCGCCAGCAGCCAACCAGGACAGGGGCGCAACTATGGCTACACCTTC
13	TRBV19	-	once	TRBJ1-4	CASSISANEKLFF	TGTGCCAGTAGTATATCGGCGAATGAAAAACTGTTTTTT
15	TRBV28	-	-	TRBJ2-7	CASSPFSLAGYEQYF	TGTGCCAGCAGTCCGTTTTCATTGGCTGGCTACGAGCAGTACTTC
16	TRBV7-9	-	few	TRBJ2-2	CASSHQGGAFSGELFF	TGTGCCAGCAGCCACCAGGGTGGAGCCTTCTCCGGGGAGCTGTTTTTT